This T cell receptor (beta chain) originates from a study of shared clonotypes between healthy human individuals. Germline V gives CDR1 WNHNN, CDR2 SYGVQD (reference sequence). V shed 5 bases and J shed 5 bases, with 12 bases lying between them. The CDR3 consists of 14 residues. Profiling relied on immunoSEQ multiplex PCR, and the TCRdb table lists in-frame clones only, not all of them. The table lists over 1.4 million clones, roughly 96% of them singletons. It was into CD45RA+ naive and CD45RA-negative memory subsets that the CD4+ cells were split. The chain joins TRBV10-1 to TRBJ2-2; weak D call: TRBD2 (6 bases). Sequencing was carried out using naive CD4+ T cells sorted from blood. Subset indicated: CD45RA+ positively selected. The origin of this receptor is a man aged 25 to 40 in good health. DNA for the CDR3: TGCGCCAGCAGTTTAGCGGACAAGACCGGGGAGCTGTTTTTT. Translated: CASSLADKTGELFF.